Listed below are T cell receptor beta chains from one sample, sequenced in a study of blood T cell repertoires in COVID-19. Clones were sequenced by immunoSEQ multiplex PCR, and TCRdb holds only the in-frame ones, with some missing. The sample consists of 40,000 to 60,000 clones, about 84% of them appearing once. Sequenced sample: peripheral blood. The receptors stem from a woman in her fifties or sixties with acute or convalescent COVID-19. The conserved cysteine and the conserved F or W are not part of the CDR3 here.

V	length	J	CDR3
TRBV9	11	TRBJ1-5	ASSPYSNQPQH
TRBV7-6	11	TRBJ2-7	ASSPETDYEQY
TRBV29-1	12	TRBJ2-3	SLGGAGGTDTQY
TRBV19	15	TRBJ1-1	ASSMDGQGVFQGEAF
TRBV7-9	12	TRBJ1-3	ASSSDSYTNTIY
TRBV7-8	13	TRBJ2-7	ASSLGGQGESGQY
TRBV18	12	TRBJ1-1	ASSKLEQNTEAF
TRBV11-2	11	TRBJ1-2	ASSLDGQGSYT
TRBV19	11	TRBJ2-7	ASRRTESYEQY
TRBV2	14	TRBJ2-2	ASSQTSGRATGELF
TRBV30	12	TRBJ2-5	AWSETGLQETQY
TRBV11-2	11	TRBJ1-1	ASSFSGSNKAF
TRBV19	10	TRBJ2-1	ASTGSYNEQF
TRBV14	12	TRBJ1-2	ASSPSAGNYGYT
TRBV18	12	TRBJ1-4	ASSPGQNNEKLF
TRBV19	11	TRBJ2-3	ASSWTVTDTQY
TRBV5-5	12	TRBJ2-3	ASSLVAGTDTQY
TRBV5-6	12	TRBJ2-7	ASSLPGQDYEQY
TRBV11-2	12	TRBJ1-2	ASSLVGAIYGYT
TRBV6-1	13	TRBJ1-5	ASSDPYRVNQPQH
TRBV7-2	11	TRBJ2-7	ASSLRDSYEQY
TRBV30	14	TRBJ2-3	AWSGETSGRTDTQY
TRBV7-3	12	TRBJ2-2	ASRRGQGTGELF
TRBV18	19	TRBJ1-2	ASSPLPTATGQSDIGYGYT
TRBV30	15	TRBJ2-4	AWSVNSRDRAKNIQY
TRBV10-3	12	TRBJ1-6	AISDRWANSPLH
TRBV12-2	12	TRBJ2-4	ASRARREGNIQY
TRBV7-3	11	TRBJ2-2	ASSRGTLGQLF
TRBV6-2/TRBV6-3	12	TRBJ1-6	ASSYSTDYSPLH
TRBV10-3	10	TRBJ2-2	AITERGGELF
TRBV7-7	11	TRBJ2-5	ASSLDGGETQY
TRBV30	10	TRBJ1-2	TWRRDNYGYT
TRBV4-1	13	TRBJ2-7	ASGAETGASYEQY
TRBV5-1	13	TRBJ2-7	ASSLETGRSYEQY
TRBV6-1	11	TRBJ1-2	ASTKTGYYGYT
TRBV6-5	14	TRBJ1-1	ASSYWTGRADTEAF
TRBV15	11	TRBJ1-1	ATSRDRDTEAF
TRBV12-3/TRBV12-4	11	TRBJ2-4	ASSFRQKNIQY
TRBV29-1	13	TRBJ1-4	SVQVSRGRAEKLF
TRBV7-8	13	TRBJ2-7	ASSLRQGKVDEQY
TRBV30	12	TRBJ1-6	AWSVSQGSSPLH
TRBV19	14	TRBJ1-5	ASSIGGQGAGQPQH
TRBV29-1	11	TRBJ1-2	SVDTGGWGGYT
TRBV11-1	11	TRBJ2-1	ASSVERGDEQF
TRBV9	13	TRBJ1-3	ASTLGGSGGNTIY
TRBV4-2	11	TRBJ1-1	ASSQDPLGEAF
TRBV12-3/TRBV12-4	11	TRBJ1-1	ASSYRQGAEAF
TRBV5-8	13	TRBJ1-1	ASSLGATGDTEAF
TRBV7-6	14	TRBJ2-1	ASSRSLAGAFNEQF
TRBV5-8	13	TRBJ2-5	ASSLGTGMVETQY
TRBV1	18	TRBJ2-6	TSSQVMAGGLISGANVLT
TRBV5-4	11	TRBJ2-7	ASSLDSTYEQY
TRBV10-3	13	TRBJ2-1	AISEGQGAVNEQF
TRBV5-1	12	TRBJ2-1	ASSAGQDGNEQF
TRBV9	17	TRBJ2-5	ASSVAPFAAGGPTQTQY
TRBV11-2	13	TRBJ2-1	ASSMDRGNHNEQF
TRBV15	10	TRBJ2-1	ATSRAGGEQF
TRBV27	13	TRBJ2-1	ASSLRLAGGNEQF
TRBV19	14	TRBJ2-3	ASSPQREGGTDTQY
TRBV23-1	15	TRBJ1-6	ASSPPVSGQGNSPLH